The source of this T cell receptor beta chain is a study of T-cell reconstitution after alpha-beta-depleted transplantation in children. In the case of this clonotype: The target antigen is unknown. One end of the junction fails to match germline, which may point to a read error.

There are 14 residues in the CDR3. Looked up from germline, CDR1 is SQVTM and CDR2 is ANQGSEA. Study outcomes and limitations: Surviving recipient T cells and thymic progenitors accounted for the high day-60 TCRbeta diversity observed in some patients.

Unique molecular identifiers were used in preparing the TCRbeta library. TCRdb re-called the PCR reads with MiXCR, one entry per CDR3 protein. The sample carries approximately 400,000 distinct CDR3 sequences, around 15% recorded once. This chain uses TRBV29-1 with TRBJ2-1, with TRBD2 identical over 13 bases. This clonotype was sampled from a boy less than two years old who had a stem cell transplant for Wiskott-Aldrich syndrome, so the T cells may come from the graft donor. The sequenced sample was PBMCs, mostly from graft donor cells, obtained 360 days after TCRalphabeta/CD19-depleted stem cell transplant. Here the CDR3 reads CGVGTSGKGSEQFF. The CDR3 bases are TGCGGCGTCGGGACTAGCGGGAAGGGGAGTGAGCAGTTCTTC.